This TCR beta chain was captured in a study of post-analysis software for immune sequencing data. About the study: Some patients lacked subtype; others had relapsing-remitting, secondary progressive or progressive-relapsing disease.

Findings and caveats of the study: Controls had lower frequencies than patients of 4 or 5 TRBV segments, which included TRBV5-6, TRBV5-1 and TRBV20-1.

Note on this clonotype: What it binds is unknown.

Incorporated into the TCR beta cDNA libraries were unique molecular identifiers, which served to reduce PCR and sequencing biases. One entry per CDR3 protein, called by TCRdb with MiXCR from the PCR reads. The sample records about 800,000 distinct CDR3 sequences, 25% to 30% being singletons. Germline V gene data show CDR1 as SGHDN and CDR2 as FVKESK. The CDR3 extends over 15 amino acids. The V end lost 4 bases, the J end lost 0 bases, and 10 bases lay between the germline ends. This TCR was recovered from a girl between 5 and 17 years old with multiple sclerosis. The source material was blood. J is TRBJ2-1 and V is TRBV14; D remains unclear. For the CDR3, the DNA is TGTGCCAGCAGCCGTCACCAGAGCTCCTACAATGAGCAGTTCTTC. The encoded protein is CASSRHQSSYNEQFF.